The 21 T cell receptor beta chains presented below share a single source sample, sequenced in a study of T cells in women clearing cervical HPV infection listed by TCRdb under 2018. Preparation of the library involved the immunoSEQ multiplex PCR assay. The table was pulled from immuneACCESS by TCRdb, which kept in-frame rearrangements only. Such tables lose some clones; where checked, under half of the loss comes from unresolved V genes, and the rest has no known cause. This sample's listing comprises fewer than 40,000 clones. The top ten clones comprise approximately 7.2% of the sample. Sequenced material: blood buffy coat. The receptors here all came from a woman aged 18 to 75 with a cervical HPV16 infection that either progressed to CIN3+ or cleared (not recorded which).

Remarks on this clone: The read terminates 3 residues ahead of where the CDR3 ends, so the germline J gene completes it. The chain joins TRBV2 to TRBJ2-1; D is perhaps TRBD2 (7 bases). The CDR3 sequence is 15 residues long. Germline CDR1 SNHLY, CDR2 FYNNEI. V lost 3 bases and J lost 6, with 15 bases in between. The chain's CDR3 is CASSEEAGAANEQFF. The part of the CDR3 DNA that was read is TGTGCCAGCAGTGAGGAGGCGGGGGCGGCCAATGAG. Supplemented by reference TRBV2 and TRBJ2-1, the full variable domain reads EPEVTQTPSHQVTQMGQEVILRCVPISNHLYFYWYRQILGQKVEFLVSFYNNEISEKSEIFDDQFSVERPDGSNFTLKIRSTKLEDSAMYFCASSEEAGAANEQFFGPGTRLTVL.

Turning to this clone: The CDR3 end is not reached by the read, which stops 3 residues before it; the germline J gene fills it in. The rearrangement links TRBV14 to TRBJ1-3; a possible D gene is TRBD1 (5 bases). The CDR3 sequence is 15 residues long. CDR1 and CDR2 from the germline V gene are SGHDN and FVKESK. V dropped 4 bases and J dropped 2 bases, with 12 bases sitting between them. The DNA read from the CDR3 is TGTGCCAGCAGCCCCCCTGGGGCCCCTGGAAACACC. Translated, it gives CASSPPGAPGNT. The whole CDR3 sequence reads CASSPPGAPGNTIYF. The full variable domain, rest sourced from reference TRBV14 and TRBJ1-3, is EAGVTQFPSHSVIEKGQTVTLRCDPISGHDNLYWYRRVMGKEIKFLLHFVKESKQDESGMPNNRFLAERTGGTYSTLKVQPAELEDSGVYFCASSPPGAPGNTIYFGEGSWLTVV.

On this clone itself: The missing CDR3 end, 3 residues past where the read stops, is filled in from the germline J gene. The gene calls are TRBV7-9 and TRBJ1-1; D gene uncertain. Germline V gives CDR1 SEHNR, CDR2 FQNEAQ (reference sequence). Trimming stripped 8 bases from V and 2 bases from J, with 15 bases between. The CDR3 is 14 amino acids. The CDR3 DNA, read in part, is TGTGCCAGCCGGGCGGGGAATCCTAACACTGAA. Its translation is CASRAGNPNTE. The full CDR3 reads CASRAGNPNTEAFF. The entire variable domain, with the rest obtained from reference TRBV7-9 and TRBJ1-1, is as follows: DTGVSQNPRHKITKRGQNVTFRCDPISEHNRLYWYRQTLGQGPEFLTYFQNEAQLEKSRLLSDRFSAERPKGSFSTLEIQRTEQGDSAMYLCASRAGNPNTEAFFGQGTRLTVV.

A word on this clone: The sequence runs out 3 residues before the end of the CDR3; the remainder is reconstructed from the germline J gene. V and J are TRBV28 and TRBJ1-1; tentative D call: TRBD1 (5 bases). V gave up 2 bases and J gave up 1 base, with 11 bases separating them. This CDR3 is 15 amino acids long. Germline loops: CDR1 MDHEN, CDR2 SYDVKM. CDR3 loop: CASSLRGVRNTEAFF. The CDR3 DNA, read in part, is TGTGCCAGCAGTTTACGGGGGGTGAGGAACACTGAA.

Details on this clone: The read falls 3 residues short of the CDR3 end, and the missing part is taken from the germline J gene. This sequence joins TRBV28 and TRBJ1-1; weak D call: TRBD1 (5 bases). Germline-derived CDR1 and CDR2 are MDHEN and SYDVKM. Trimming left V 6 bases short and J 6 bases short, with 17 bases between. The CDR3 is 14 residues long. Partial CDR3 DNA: TGTGCCAGCAGCCTCCAGCCGACCAGGGCTGAA. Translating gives CASSLQPTRAE. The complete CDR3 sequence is CASSLQPTRAEAFF.

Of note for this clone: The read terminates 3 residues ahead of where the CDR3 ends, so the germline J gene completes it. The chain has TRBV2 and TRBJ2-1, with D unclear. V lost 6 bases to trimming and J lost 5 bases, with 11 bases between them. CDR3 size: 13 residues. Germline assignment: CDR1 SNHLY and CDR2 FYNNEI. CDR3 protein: CASRGLKHNEQFF. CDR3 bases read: TGTGCCAGCAGAGGGCTAAAACACAATGAG.

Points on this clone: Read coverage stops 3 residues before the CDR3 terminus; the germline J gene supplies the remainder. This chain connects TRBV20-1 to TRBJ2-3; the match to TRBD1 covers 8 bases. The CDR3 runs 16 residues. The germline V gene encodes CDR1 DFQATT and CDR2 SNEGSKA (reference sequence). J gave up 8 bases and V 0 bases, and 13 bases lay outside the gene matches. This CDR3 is CSARDLGTGGSGTQYF. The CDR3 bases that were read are TGCAGTGCTAGAGATTTAGGGACAGGAGGGAGTGGTACG.

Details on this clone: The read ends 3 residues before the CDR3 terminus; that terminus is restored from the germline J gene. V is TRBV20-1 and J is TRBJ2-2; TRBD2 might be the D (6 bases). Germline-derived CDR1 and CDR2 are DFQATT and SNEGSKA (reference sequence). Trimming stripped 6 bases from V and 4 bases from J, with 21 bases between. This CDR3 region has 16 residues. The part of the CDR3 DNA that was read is TGCAGTGCCCGAGCGGCGGGGATTATTGGCACCGGGGAG. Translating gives CSARAAGIIGTGE. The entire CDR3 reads CSARAAGIIGTGELFF.

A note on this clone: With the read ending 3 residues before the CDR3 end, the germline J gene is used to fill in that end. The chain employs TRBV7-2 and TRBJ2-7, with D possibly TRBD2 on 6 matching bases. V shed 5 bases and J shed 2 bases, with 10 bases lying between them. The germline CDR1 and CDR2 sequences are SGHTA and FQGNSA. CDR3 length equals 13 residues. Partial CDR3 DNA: TGTGCCAGCAGCCGCGGGGATACCTACGAG. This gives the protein CASSRGDTYE. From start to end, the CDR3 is CASSRGDTYEQYF.

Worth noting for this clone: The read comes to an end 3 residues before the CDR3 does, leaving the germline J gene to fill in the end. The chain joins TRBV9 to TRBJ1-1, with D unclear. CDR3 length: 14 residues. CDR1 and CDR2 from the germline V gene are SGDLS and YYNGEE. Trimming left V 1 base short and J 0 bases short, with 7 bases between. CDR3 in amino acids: CASSVSQMNTEAFF. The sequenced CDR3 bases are TGTGCCAGCAGCGTATCCCAGATGAACACTGAA.

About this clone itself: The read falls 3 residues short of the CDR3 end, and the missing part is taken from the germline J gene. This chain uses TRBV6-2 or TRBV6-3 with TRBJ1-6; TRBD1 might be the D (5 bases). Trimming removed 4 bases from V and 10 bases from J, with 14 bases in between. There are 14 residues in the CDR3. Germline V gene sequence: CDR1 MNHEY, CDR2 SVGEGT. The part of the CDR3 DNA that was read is TGTGCCAGCAGTTCAGGGTTGTCGAGATCACCC. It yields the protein CASSSGLSRSP. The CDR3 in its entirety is CASSSGLSRSPLHF.

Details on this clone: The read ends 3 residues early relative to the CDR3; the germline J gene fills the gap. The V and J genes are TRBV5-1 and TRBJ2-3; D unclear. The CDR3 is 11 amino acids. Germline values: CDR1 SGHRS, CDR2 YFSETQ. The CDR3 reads CASSSLETQYF. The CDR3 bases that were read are TGCGCCAGCAGCTCCCTAGAGACG.

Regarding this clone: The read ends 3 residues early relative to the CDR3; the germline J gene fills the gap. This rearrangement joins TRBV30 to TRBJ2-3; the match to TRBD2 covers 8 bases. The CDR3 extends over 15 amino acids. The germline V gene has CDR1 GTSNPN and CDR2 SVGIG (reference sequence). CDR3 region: CAWSVGAGGKQPQYF. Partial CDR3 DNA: TGTGCCTGGAGTGTCGGGGCGGGGGGTAAACAGCCG. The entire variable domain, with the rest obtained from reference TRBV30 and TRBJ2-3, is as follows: SQTIHQWPATLVQPVGSPLSLECTVEGTSNPNLYWYRQAAGRGLQLLFYSVGIGQISSEVPQNLSASRPQDRQFILSSKKLLLSDSGFYLCAWSVGAGGKQPQYFGPGTRLTVL.

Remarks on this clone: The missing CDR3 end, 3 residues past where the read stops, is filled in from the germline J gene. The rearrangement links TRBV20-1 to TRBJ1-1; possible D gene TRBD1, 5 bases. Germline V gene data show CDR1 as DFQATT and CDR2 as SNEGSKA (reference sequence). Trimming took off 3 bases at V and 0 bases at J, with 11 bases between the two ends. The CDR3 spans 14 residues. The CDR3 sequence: CSARVAGMNTEAFF. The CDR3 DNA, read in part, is TGCAGTGCTAGGGTAGCAGGGATGAACACTGAA.

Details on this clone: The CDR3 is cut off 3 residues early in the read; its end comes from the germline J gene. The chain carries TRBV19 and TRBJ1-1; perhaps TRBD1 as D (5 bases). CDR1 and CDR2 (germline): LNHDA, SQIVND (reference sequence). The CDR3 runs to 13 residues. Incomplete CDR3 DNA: TGTGCCAGTAAGAGGGGCAGCACAGATACG. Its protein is CASKRGSTDT. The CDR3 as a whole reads CASKRGSTDTAFF.

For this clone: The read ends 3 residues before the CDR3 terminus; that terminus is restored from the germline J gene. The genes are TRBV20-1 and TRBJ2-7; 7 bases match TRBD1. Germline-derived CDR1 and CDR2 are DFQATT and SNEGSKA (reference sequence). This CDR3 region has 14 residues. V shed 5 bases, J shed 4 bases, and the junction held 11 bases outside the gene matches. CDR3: CSASYRGRMYEQYF. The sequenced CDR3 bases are TGCAGTGCTTCCTACAGGGGAAGGATGTACGAG.

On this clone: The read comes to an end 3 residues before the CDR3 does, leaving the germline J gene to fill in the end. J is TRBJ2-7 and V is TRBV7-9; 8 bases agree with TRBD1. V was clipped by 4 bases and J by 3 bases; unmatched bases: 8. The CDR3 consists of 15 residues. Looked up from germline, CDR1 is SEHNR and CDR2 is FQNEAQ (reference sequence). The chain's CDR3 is CASSSSDRVVYEQYF. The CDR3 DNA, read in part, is TGTGCCAGCAGCTCCTCGGACAGGGTCGTCTACGAG.

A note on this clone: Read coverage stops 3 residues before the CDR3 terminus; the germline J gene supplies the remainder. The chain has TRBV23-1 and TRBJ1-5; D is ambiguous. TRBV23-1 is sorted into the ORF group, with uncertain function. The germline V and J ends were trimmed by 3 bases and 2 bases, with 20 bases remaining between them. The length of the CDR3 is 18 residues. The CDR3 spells CASSQYWRAVGCNQPQHF. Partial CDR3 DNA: TGCGCCAGCAGTCAGTACTGGCGGGCGGTTGGCTGCAATCAGCCC.

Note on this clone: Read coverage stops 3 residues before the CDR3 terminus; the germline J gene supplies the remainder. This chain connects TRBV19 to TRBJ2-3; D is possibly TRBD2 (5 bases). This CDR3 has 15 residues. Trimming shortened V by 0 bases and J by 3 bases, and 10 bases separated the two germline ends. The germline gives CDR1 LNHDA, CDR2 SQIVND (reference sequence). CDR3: CASSIERVRTDTQYF. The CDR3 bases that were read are TGTGCCAGTAGTATAGAGAGGGTTAGGACAGATACG. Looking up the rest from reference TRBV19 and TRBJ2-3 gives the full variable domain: DGGITQSPKYLFRKEGQNVTLSCEQNLNHDAMYWYRQDPGQGLRLIYYSQIVNDFQKGDIAEGYSVSREKKESFPLTVTSAQKNPTAFYLCASSIERVRTDTQYFGPGTRLTVL.

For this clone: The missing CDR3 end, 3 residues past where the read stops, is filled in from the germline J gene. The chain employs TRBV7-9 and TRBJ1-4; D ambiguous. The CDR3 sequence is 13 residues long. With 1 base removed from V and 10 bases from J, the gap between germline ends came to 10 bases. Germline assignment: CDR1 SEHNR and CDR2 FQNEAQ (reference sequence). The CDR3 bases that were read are TGTGCCAGCAGCTTAGTAGCCGGCGTAAAA. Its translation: CASSLVAGVK. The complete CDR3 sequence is CASSLVAGVKLFF. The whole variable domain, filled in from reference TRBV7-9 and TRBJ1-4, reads DTGVSQNPRHKITKRGQNVTFRCDPISEHNRLYWYRQTLGQGPEFLTYFQNEAQLEKSRLLSDRFSAERPKGSFSTLEIQRTEQGDSAMYLCASSLVAGVKLFFGSGTQLSVL.

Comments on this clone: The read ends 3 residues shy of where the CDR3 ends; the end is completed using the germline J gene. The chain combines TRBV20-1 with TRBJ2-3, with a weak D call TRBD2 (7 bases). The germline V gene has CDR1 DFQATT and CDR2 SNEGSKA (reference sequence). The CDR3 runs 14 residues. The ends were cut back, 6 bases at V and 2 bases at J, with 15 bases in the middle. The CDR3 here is CSALRGANTDTQYF. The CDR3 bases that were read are TGCAGTGCCCTCCGGGGGGCGAACACAGATACG.